The 14 T cell receptor beta chains given below trace back to one sample, sequenced in a study of cytomegalovirus exposure and HLA in healthy donors. Both 60 Vbeta primers and 13 Jbeta primers went into the PCR. Here immunoSEQ multiplex PCR was the method, and the copy in TCRdb shows in-frame clones only, minus some. Among about 190,000 clones listed, approximately 86% were seen once. The sample comprised PBMCs. These receptors were taken from a woman aged 18-29 years in good health and CMV-seronegative.

The V and J genes are TRBV2 and TRBJ2-1, with TRBD2 identical over 13 bases. The germline V gene has CDR1 SNHLY and CDR2 FYNNEI. CDR3 size: 16 residues. With 6 bases clipped from V and 7 bases from J, the junction kept 9 bases outside the gene matches. For the CDR3, the DNA is TGTGCCAGCAGGACTAGCGGGGGGATCCTGAGGAATGAGCAGTTCTTC. Translating gives CASRTSGGILRNEQFF. The variable domain in full, completed from reference TRBV2 and TRBJ2-1, reads EPEVTQTPSHQVTQMGQEVILRCVPISNHLYFYWYRQILGQKVEFLVSFYNNEISEKSEIFDDQFSVERPDGSNFTLKIRSTKLEDSAMYFCASRTSGGILRNEQFFGPGTRLTVL.

This clone appeared a few times. The rearrangement uses TRBV2 and TRBJ1-1; the D gene is possibly TRBD1 (6 bases). Trimming removed 6 bases at V and 4 bases at J, with 6 bases between. The CDR3 covers 11 residues. CDR1 and CDR2 from the germline V gene are SNHLY and FYNNEI. CDR3 amino acids: CASRGGTEAFF. CDR3 DNA sequence: TGTGCCAGCAGAGGGGGCACTGAAGCTTTCTTT.

The chain employs TRBV28 and TRBJ2-7, with TRBD2 identical over 10 bases. Germline CDR1 reads MDHEN; CDR2 reads SYDVKM. The CDR3 loop spans 11 amino acids. The junction had 6 bases not matched to a gene; V was cut back by 6 bases and J by 13 bases. The CDR3 DNA reads as TGTGCCAGCAGCCCCGGGACTAGCGACTACTTC. This translates into CASSPGTSDYF.

The chain recombines TRBV4-1 with TRBJ1-5; D call uncertain. From germline, CDR1 is MGHRA and CDR2 YSYEKL. The CDR3 extends over 16 amino acids. The V end was cut by 1 base, the J end by 2 bases, with 12 bases between. Here the CDR3 DNA reads TGCGCCAGCAGCCAAGGTCCGGGGAGGCGCAATCAGCCCCAGCATTTT. Protein product: CASSQGPGRRNQPQHF.

The chain employs TRBV10-3 and TRBJ1-5; 10 positions match TRBD1. CDR3 length: 17 residues. Germline V CDR1 and CDR2: ENHRY, SYGVKD. V shed 9 bases, J shed 0 bases, and the junction held 11 bases outside the gene matches. CDR3 bases: TGTGCCATTTCCCCGGGACAGGGGCCATATAGCAATCAGCCCCAGCATTTT. Protein sequence: CAISPGQGPYSNQPQHF.

The chain carries TRBV5-1 and TRBJ2-7, with a tentative D call TRBD1 (5 bases). Trimming left V 4 bases short and J 1 base short, with 9 bases between. Germline V gives CDR1 SGHRS, CDR2 YFSETQ. The CDR3 is 13 amino acids. CDR3 amino acids: CASSPTESYEQYF. The CDR3 bases are TGCGCCAGCAGCCCGACAGAGTCCTACGAGCAGTACTTC. The full variable domain, completed using reference TRBV5-1 and TRBJ2-7, is KAGVTQTPRYLIKTRGQQVTLSCSPISGHRSVSWYQQTPGQGLQFLFEYFSETQRNKGNFPGRFSGRQFSNSRSEMNVSTLELGDSALYLCASSPTESYEQYFGPGTRLTVT.

The chain combines TRBV2 with TRBJ2-5, with 7 bases matching TRBD2. Germline V lookup: CDR1 SNHLY, CDR2 FYNNEI. CDR3 length: 15 amino acids. Trimming cost V 1 base and J 3 bases; bases outside gene matches: 5. CDR3: CASSEEGLRKETQYF. Here the CDR3 DNA reads TGTGCCAGCAGTGAAGAGGGACTAAGGAAAGAGACCCAGTACTTC.

The gene calls are TRBV6-1 and TRBJ1-5, with a possible D match to TRBD1 (5 bases). V was trimmed by 4 bases and J by 2 bases, leaving 9 bases between them. The CDR3 has 14 residues. The V gene's germline CDR1 is MNHNS and CDR2 SASEGT. CDR3 DNA sequence: TGTGCCAGCAGTGCGCAGGGTCGCAATCAGCCCCAGCATTTT. Translating it yields CASSAQGRNQPQHF.

The rearrangement links TRBV6-6 to TRBJ2-5; D gene uncertain. Trimming left V 2 bases short and J 4 bases short, with 2 bases between. The CDR3 totals 11 residues. The germline V gene encodes CDR1 MNHNY and CDR2 SVGAGI (reference sequence). The CDR3 DNA reads TGTGCCAGCAGTTACCTAGAGACCCAGTACTTC. It codes for CASSYLETQYF.

Remarks on this clone: The junction shows a germline mismatch at one end, possibly a read error. V and J are TRBV7-7 and TRBJ1-5, with 8 bases lining up with TRBD1. The CDR3 consists of 17 residues. Germline V gene data show CDR1 as SSHAT and CDR2 as FNYEAQ (reference sequence). CDR3 protein: CASSFAGQATTDQPQHF. The CDR3 nucleotides are TGTGCTAGCAGCTTCGCGGGACAGGCAACTACTGATCAGCCCCAGCATTTT. Based on the CDR3 plus reference TRBV7-7 and TRBJ1-5, the full variable domain is GAGVSQSPRYKVTKRGQDVTLRCDPISSHATLYWYQQALGQGPEFLTYFNYEAQPDKSGLPSDRFSAERPEGSISTLTIQRTEQRDSAMYRCASSFAGQATTDQPQHFGDGTRLSIL.

This sequence joins TRBV19 and TRBJ2-1; maybe TRBD2 (5 bases). The CDR3 length is 14 residues. The V gene lost 3 bases and the J gene lost 7 bases, with 13 bases spanning the gap. CDR1 LNHDA and CDR2 SQIVND come from the germline V gene (reference sequence). CDR3 loop: CASSIWGEGNEQFF. For the CDR3, the DNA is TGTGCCAGTAGTATTTGGGGAGAAGGGAATGAGCAGTTCTTC.

The rearrangement uses TRBV7-8 and TRBJ2-7; D gene unclear. Germline CDR1 and CDR2: SGHVS and FQNEAQ. Trimming took off 3 bases at V and 2 bases at J, with 8 bases between the two ends. This CDR3 is built from 13 residues. The CDR3 reads CASSFQAAYEQYF. DNA of the CDR3: TGTGCCAGCAGCTTCCAGGCTGCCTACGAGCAGTACTTC.

The V gene is TRBV7-9, the J gene TRBJ1-1; tentative D call: TRBD1 (5 bases). The CDR3 contains 16 residues. Germline loops: CDR1 SEHNR, CDR2 FQNEAQ (reference sequence). V was pared by 1 base and J by 3 bases, with 15 bases between. The CDR3 region has the DNA TGTGCCAGCAGCTTAGGTTGGGGGAGGGACGACACTGAAGCTTTCTTT. This translates into CASSLGWGRDDTEAFF.

The genes are TRBV19 and TRBJ2-3, with TRBD2 matching 8 bases. V trimming: 8 bases; J trimming: 4 bases; junction bases outside the gene matches: 11. The CDR3 is made up of 15 amino acids. Germline assignment: CDR1 LNHDA and CDR2 SQIVND (reference sequence). In DNA form, the CDR3 reads TGTGCCAGTTCTAGGGAGCGGGGGAAGGCAGATACGCAGTATTTT. It translates to CASSRERGKADTQYF.